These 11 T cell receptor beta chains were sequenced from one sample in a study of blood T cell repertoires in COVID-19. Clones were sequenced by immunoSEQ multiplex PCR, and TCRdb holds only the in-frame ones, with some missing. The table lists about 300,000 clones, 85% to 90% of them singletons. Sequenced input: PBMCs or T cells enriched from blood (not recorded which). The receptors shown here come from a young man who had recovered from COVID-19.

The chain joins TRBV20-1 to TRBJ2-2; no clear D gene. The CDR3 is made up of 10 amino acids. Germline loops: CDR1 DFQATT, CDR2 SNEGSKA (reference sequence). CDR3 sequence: CSGYTGELFF. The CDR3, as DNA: TGCAGCGGGTACACCGGGGAGCTGTTTTTT.

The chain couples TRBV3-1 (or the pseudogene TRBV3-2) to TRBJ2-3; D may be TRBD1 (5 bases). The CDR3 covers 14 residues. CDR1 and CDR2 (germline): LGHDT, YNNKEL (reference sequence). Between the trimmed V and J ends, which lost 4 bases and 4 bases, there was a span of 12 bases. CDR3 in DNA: TGTGCCAGCAGCCCCATGACAGAGGCAGATACGCAGTATTTT. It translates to CASSPMTEADTQYF.

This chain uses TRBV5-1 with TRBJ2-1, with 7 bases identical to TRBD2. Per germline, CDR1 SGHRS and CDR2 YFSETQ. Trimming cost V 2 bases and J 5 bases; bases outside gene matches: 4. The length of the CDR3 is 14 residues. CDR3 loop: CASSFMAGDNEQFF. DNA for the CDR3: TGCGCCAGCAGCTTCATGGCGGGGGACAATGAGCAGTTCTTC. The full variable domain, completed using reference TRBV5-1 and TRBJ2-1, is KAGVTQTPRYLIKTRGQQVTLSCSPISGHRSVSWYQQTPGQGLQFLFEYFSETQRNKGNFPGRFSGRQFSNSRSEMNVSTLELGDSALYLCASSFMAGDNEQFFGPGTRLTVL.

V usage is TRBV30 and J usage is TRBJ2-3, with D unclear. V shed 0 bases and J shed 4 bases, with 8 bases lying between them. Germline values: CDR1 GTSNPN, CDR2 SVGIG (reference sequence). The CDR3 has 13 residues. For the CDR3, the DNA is TGTGCCTGGAGTGTACGGGTACCAGATACGCAGTATTTT. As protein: CAWSVRVPDTQYF.

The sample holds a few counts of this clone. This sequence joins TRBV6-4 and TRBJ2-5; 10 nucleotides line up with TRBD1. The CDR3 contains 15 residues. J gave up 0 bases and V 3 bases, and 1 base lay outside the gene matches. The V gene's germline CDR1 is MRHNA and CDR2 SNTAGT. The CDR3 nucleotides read TGTGCCAGCAGTGAGGGGACAGGGGACCAAGAGACCCAGTACTTC. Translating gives CASSEGTGDQETQYF.

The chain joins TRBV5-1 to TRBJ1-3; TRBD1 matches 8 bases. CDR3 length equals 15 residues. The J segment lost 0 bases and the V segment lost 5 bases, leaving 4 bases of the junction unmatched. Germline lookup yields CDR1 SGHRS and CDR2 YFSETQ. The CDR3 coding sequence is TGCGCCAGCAGAGAAACAGGGGGCTCTGGAAACACCATATATTTT. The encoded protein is CASRETGGSGNTIYF.

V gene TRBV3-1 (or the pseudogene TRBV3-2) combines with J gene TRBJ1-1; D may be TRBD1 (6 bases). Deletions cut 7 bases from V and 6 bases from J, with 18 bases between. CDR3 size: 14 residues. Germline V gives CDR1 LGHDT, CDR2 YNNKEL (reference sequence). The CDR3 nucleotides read TGTGCCAGCACCTGGGGTGGTTCAGGGGCTGAAGCTTTCTTT. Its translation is CASTWGGSGAEAFF.

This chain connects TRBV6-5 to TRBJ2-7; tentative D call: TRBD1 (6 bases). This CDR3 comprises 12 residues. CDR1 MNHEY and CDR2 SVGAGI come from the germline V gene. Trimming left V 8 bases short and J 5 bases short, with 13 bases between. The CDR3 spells CASSPQGDEQYF. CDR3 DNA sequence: TGTGCCAGCTCACCACAGGGCGACGAGCAGTACTTC.

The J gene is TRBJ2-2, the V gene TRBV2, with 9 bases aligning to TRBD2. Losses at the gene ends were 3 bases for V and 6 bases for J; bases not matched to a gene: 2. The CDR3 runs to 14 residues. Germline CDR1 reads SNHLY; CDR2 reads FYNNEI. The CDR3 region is CASSEAGGPGELFF. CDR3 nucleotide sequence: TGTGCCAGCAGTGAGGCGGGGGGGCCCGGGGAGCTGTTTTTT.

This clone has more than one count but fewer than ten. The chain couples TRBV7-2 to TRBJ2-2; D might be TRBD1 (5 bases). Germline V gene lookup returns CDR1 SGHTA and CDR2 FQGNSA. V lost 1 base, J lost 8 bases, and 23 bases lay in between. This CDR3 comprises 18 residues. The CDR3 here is CASSLGTSRTRLGGELFF. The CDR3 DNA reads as TGTGCCAGCAGCTTAGGAACCTCGAGGACACGCTTGGGAGGGGAGCTGTTTTTT.

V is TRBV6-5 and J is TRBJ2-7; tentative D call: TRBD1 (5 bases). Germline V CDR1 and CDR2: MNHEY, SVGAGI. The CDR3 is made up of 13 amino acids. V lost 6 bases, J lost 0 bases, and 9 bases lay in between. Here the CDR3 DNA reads TGTGCCAGCAGCCAGGGTTTCTCCTACGAGCAGTACTTC. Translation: CASSQGFSYEQYF.